This note documents a single TCR beta chain sequence. Antigen unknown. This CDR3 contains 13 residues. The germline CDR1 and CDR2 sequences are SGHDN and FVKESK. With 4 bases clipped from V and 10 bases from J, the junction kept 6 bases outside the gene matches. Included were adult ileal or ileocolonic Crohn's patients indicated for ileocolonic resection. The entry originates in a study of T cell repertoires in ileal Crohn's disease. Whole-study findings and limits: Compared with CD4 T cells, sorted CD8 cells carried more expanded clones. Endoscopic recurrence occurred in every patient whose clonality exceeded 26.8%.

Per sample, approximately 550 nanograms of biopsy DNA were TCRB immunosequenced. Measured with immunoSEQ multiplex PCR; TCRdb has only the in-frame clones, and not every one. The table has 9,500 to 12,000 clones, 65% to 80% seen once; the top ten hold about 4.5%. The chain has TRBV14 and TRBJ1-1, with 10 bases matching TRBD1. The sequencing sample was made of ileal tissue. The receptor comes from an adult with Crohn's disease. CDR3 residues: CASSPRDRGRAFF. The CDR3 DNA sequence: TGTGCCAGCAGCCCCCGGGACAGGGGTCGAGCTTTCTTT.